These 8 T cell receptor beta chains were sequenced from one sample in a study of Ad26.COV2.S vaccination and SARS-CoV-2 variants. Assay: immunoSEQ multiplex PCR; the TCRdb copy retains only in-frame clones and omits some. The table has 380,000 or so clones, around nine tenths seen once; the top ten hold just under 5%. Treatment indicated: 15 to 20 received Ad26.COV2.S at low or high dose, single or two shots; five or six received placebo; per-sample allocation not given. After the first vaccine or placebo injection, samples were drawn on day 63. This specimen consisted of peripheral blood, obtained in a trial of Ad26.COV2.S vaccine versus placebo. Receptor source: a person aged 18-60 years who received the Ad26.COV2.S COVID-19 vaccine or a placebo.

V and J are TRBV5-5 and TRBJ1-6; D is uncertain. V gave up 0 bases and J gave up 9 bases, with 13 bases separating them. CDR3 length: 15 amino acids. Germline CDR1 and CDR2: SGHKS and YYEKEE (reference sequence). CDR3 bases: TGTGCCAGCAGCTTGGATTTCCAGGCCCCTTCACCCCTCCACTTT. Its translation: CASSLDFQAPSPLHF.

The rearrangement uses TRBV29-1 and TRBJ2-7; 7 positions agree with TRBD1. Trimming removed 7 bases from V and 1 base from J; junction bases left unmatched: 10. This CDR3 comprises 14 residues. CDR1 is SQVTM and CDR2 is ANQGSEA in the germline V gene. CDR3 protein: CSAISGTVSYEQYF. In DNA, the CDR3 is TGCAGCGCTATTTCCGGGACAGTATCCTACGAGCAGTACTTC.

The rearrangement joins TRBV19 to TRBJ1-2; D gene unclear. Trimming removed 2 bases at V and 5 bases at J, with 9 bases between. This CDR3 spans 13 amino acids. Germline-derived CDR1 and CDR2 are LNHDA and SQIVND (reference sequence). This CDR3 is CASSITPDYGYTF. DNA for the CDR3: TGTGCCAGTAGTATAACTCCCGATTATGGCTACACCTTC.

The V call is TRBV4-2, the J call TRBJ1-6; maybe TRBD1 (6 bases). This CDR3 is 15 amino acids long. Germline V gene lookup returns CDR1 LGHNA and CDR2 YNFKEQ. Trimming took 0 bases from V and 10 from J, leaving 13 bases between them. CDR3 nucleotides: TGTGCCAGCAGCCAAGACAGGGGAGGCAAATCACCCCTCCACTTT. Translation gives CASSQDRGGKSPLHF.

The chain couples TRBV7-9 to TRBJ1-1; perhaps TRBD1 as D (5 bases). This CDR3 has 14 residues. V lost 6 bases, J lost 3 bases, and 14 bases lay in between. Germline CDR1 is SEHNR and CDR2 is FQNEAQ (reference sequence). CDR3 coding DNA: TGTGCCAGCAGGGGGGAGGGCTCTTACACTGAAGCTTTCTTT. It specifies CASRGEGSYTEAFF.

The V and J genes are TRBV7-2 and TRBJ2-1; TRBD2 aligns across 7 bases. This CDR3 comprises 16 residues. Germline CDR1 is SGHTA and CDR2 is FQGNSA. The junction had 14 bases not matched to a gene; V was cut back by 5 bases and J by 7 bases. This CDR3 is CASSPTGLETENEQFF. CDR3 nucleotides: TGTGCCAGCAGCCCAACCGGACTAGAGACAGAGAATGAGCAGTTCTTC.

The CDR3 loop reads CASSTTYGQGNFQPQHF. In DNA form, the CDR3 reads TGTGCCAGTAGTACAACCTACGGACAGGGGAATTTTCAGCCCCAGCATTTT. This chain links TRBV19 with TRBJ1-5, with 9 bases that match TRBD1. With 4 bases clipped from V and 6 bases from J, the junction kept 13 bases outside the gene matches. Germline assignment: CDR1 LNHDA and CDR2 SQIVND (reference sequence). This CDR3 spans 17 amino acids.

This clone appeared once. The rearrangement uses TRBV7-2 and TRBJ1-6; the match to TRBD1 covers 7 bases. This CDR3 has 15 amino acids. J gave up 10 bases and V 2 bases, and 8 bases lay outside the gene matches. Per the germline V gene, CDR1 is SGHTA and CDR2 is FQGNSA. The chain's CDR3 is CASSLFNRGGSPLHF. As DNA, the CDR3 is TGTGCCAGCAGCTTATTTAACAGGGGTGGATCACCCCTCCACTTT.